One sample yielded the 2 T cell receptor beta chains listed below, sequenced in a study of shared clonotypes between healthy human individuals. Sequencing used immunoSEQ multiplex PCR; TCRdb keeps in-frame clones, though not all of them. Found here are over a million clones, about 80% of them singletons; the top ten hold approximately 0.5%. Material for sequencing was memory CD4+ T cells from PBMCs. The subset here: CD45RA-negative fraction. The receptors stem from a young man in good health. Some clones in this sample may be carry-over from other donors' samples.

The chain links TRBV28 to TRBJ1-4; possible D gene TRBD1, 6 bases. The CDR3 length is 15 residues. Trimming took 8 bases from V and 8 from J, leaving 21 bases between them. CDR1 is MDHEN, CDR2 SYDVKM, per germline. Written as DNA, the CDR3 is TGTGCCAGCTTGGGCATGGGGGGCGCCCGGGAAAAACTGTTTTTT. Its protein product is CASLGMGGAREKLFF.

The rearrangement links TRBV5-1 to TRBJ2-1; D gene unclear. The V gene lost 1 base and the J gene lost 5 bases, with 13 bases spanning the gap. The CDR3 is 15 residues long. Germline V gene lookup returns CDR1 SGHRS and CDR2 YFSETQ. This CDR3 is CASSLPLQHDNEQFF. In DNA, the CDR3 is TGCGCCAGCAGCTTGCCCCTACAACATGACAATGAGCAGTTCTTC.